The next 10 T cell receptor beta chains were all read from a single sample in a study of blood T cell repertoires in COVID-19. Assay used: immunoSEQ multiplex PCR; TCRdb lists only in-frame clones, some missing. Counted here are 150,000 to 200,000 clones, 79% occurring once; the ten biggest clones make up 5.5% to 7%. Sequenced: peripheral blood. The origin of the receptors is a middle-aged woman with COVID-19, enrolled during active disease.

The chain is built from TRBV2 and TRBJ2-7, with D unresolved. The CDR3 contains 12 residues. Trimming left V 0 bases short and J 6 bases short, with 6 bases between. Per the germline V gene, CDR1 is SNHLY and CDR2 is FYNNEI. CDR3 DNA: TGTGCCAGCAGTGAAGCAGCGCGCGAGCAGTACTTC. Protein sequence: CASSEAAREQYF. The full variable domain, with the rest looked up from reference TRBV2 and TRBJ2-7, is EPEVTQTPSHQVTQMGQEVILRCVPISNHLYFYWYRQILGQKVEFLVSFYNNEISEKSEIFDDQFSVERPDGSNFTLKIRSTKLEDSAMYFCASSEAAREQYFGPGTRLTVT.

This clone came up once. The rearrangement links TRBV9 to TRBJ2-1; D is perhaps TRBD2 (5 bases). Trimming stripped 0 bases from V and 3 bases from J, with 16 bases between. The CDR3 is 17 residues long. Germline assignment: CDR1 SGDLS and CDR2 YYNGEE. The chain's CDR3 is CASSVGLGIGFYNEQFF. CDR3 coding DNA: TGTGCCAGCAGCGTAGGTCTCGGGATAGGGTTCTACAATGAGCAGTTCTTC.

This clone has a handful of counts. The chain is built from TRBV27 and TRBJ1-1; maybe TRBD1 (5 bases). The germline V and J ends were trimmed by 6 bases and 5 bases, with 16 bases remaining between them. Germline values: CDR1 MNHEY, CDR2 SMNVEV (reference sequence). The CDR3 length is 14 residues. The CDR3 region is CASRIEQGWTEAFF. Here the CDR3 DNA reads TGTGCCAGCAGGATAGAGCAGGGTTGGACTGAAGCTTTCTTT.

This sequence joins TRBV4-1 and TRBJ2-7; TRBD2 matches at 7 bases. The trim removed 0 bases at V and 5 bases at J, leaving 16 bases unmatched. CDR3 length equals 18 residues. Germline-derived CDR1 and CDR2 are MGHRA and YSYEKL. Here the CDR3 DNA reads TGCGCCAGCAGCCAAGATCCCTATTTACTAGCGCCATCCCACGAGCAGTACTTC. This encodes CASSQDPYLLAPSHEQYF.

The sample holds a few counts of this clone. V usage is TRBV23-1 and J usage is TRBJ2-5, with a tentative D call TRBD2 (5 bases). TRBV23-1 is an open reading frame whose function is uncertain. V was cut by 4 bases and J by 4 bases, with 22 bases left in between. The CDR3 extends over 17 amino acids. The CDR3 is CASSPFFLRYGVETQYF. CDR3 DNA sequence: TGCGCCAGCAGTCCCTTCTTTCTCCGATACGGGGTAGAGACCCAGTACTTC.

This chain connects TRBV29-1 to TRBJ2-1; D unresolved. Looked up from germline, CDR1 is SQVTM and CDR2 is ANQGSEA. Trimming stripped 5 bases from V and 7 bases from J, with 12 bases between. The CDR3 is 12 residues long. CDR3 DNA sequence: TGCAGCGTTACTTCAGGTCAAAATGAGCAGTTCTTC. Its protein is CSVTSGQNEQFF.

The rearrangement uses TRBV2 and TRBJ1-1, with 12 bases lining up with TRBD1. The length of the CDR3 is 15 residues. Germline CDR1 reads SNHLY; CDR2 reads FYNNEI. Germline trimming cut 8 bases from V and 3 bases from J; bases unmatched to any gene: 7. CDR3 region: CASGDRGRGHTEAFF. In DNA form, the CDR3 reads TGTGCCAGCGGGGACAGGGGGCGCGGTCACACTGAAGCTTTCTTT.

The CDR3: CASSINREKLFF. CDR3 DNA sequence: TGTGCCAGTAGTATCAACAGGGAAAAACTGTTTTTT. The chain has TRBV19 and TRBJ1-4; TRBD1 might be the D (5 bases). The CDR3 extends over 12 amino acids. CDR1 and CDR2 from the germline V gene are LNHDA and SQIVND (reference sequence). Deletions cut 3 bases from V and 8 bases from J, with 7 bases between.

The genes are TRBV5-4 and TRBJ1-2; D is ambiguous. Germline CDR1 reads SGHNT; CDR2 reads YYREEE (reference sequence). CDR3 length equals 14 residues. Trimming took 0 bases from V and 0 from J, leaving 6 bases between them. This chain's CDR3 is CASSLGGANYGYTF. For the CDR3, the DNA is TGTGCCAGCAGCTTGGGTGGAGCTAACTATGGCTACACCTTC.

In its sample, this clone was seen once. The rearrangement links TRBV14 to TRBJ2-7; D is perhaps TRBD1 (7 bases). The germline V gene has CDR1 SGHDN and CDR2 FVKESK. Trimming took 4 bases from V and 2 from J, leaving 12 bases between them. The CDR3 length is 14 residues. The CDR3 reads CASSPGGGPYEQYF. CDR3 DNA sequence: TGTGCCAGCAGCCCCGGAGGGGGCCCCTACGAGCAGTACTTC. The full variable domain, completed using reference TRBV14 and TRBJ2-7, is EAGVTQFPSHSVIEKGQTVTLRCDPISGHDNLYWYRRVMGKEIKFLLHFVKESKQDESGMPNNRFLAERTGGTYSTLKVQPAELEDSGVYFCASSPGGGPYEQYFGPGTRLTVT.